Here is one TCR beta chain with its context. This CDR3 region has 14 residues. Germline values: CDR1 MNHNY, CDR2 SVGAGI (reference sequence). With 7 bases clipped from V and 1 base from J, the junction kept 6 bases outside the gene matches. This record belongs to a study of blood T cell repertoires in COVID-19. Study-level information: Acute-phase and convalescent COVID-19 samples originated in the United States, Italy and Spain. From T cells, B-cell-depleted T cells, or PBMCs came the material, which was cDNA or gDNA.

Authors' data handling: Amplification with reference gene primers provided the estimates of nucleated cell counts. Profiling relied on immunoSEQ multiplex PCR, and the TCRdb table lists in-frame clones only, not all of them. V, J and clone size are taken as reported in that table, and D and trimming were inferred from the DNA itself. The repertoire holds 90,000 to 130,000 clones, with 75% to 90% as singletons. Input material: peripheral blood. This clonotype originated in a woman in her sixties or seventies with acute or convalescent COVID-19. This chain uses TRBV6-6 with TRBJ2-5; TRBD1 matches at 7 bases. The CDR3 DNA reads TGTGCCAGCATGAAAGGGGGCATCCAAGAGACCCAGTACTTC. The encoded protein is CASMKGGIQETQYF.